A selection of T cell receptor beta chains follows, all from one sample in a study of shared clonotypes between healthy human individuals. Assay: immunoSEQ multiplex PCR; the TCRdb copy retains only in-frame clones and omits some. The data contain approximately 2.5 million clones, 85% to 95% of them singletons. The sample comprised naive CD4+ T cells sorted from blood. The receptors come from a young man in good health. CDR3s include the opening cysteine and the closing phenylalanine or tryptophan. Fields, in order: V gene, J gene, CDR3 protein.

>TRBV5-3|TRBJ2-1
CARSETSGSLGEQFF
>TRBV7-8|TRBJ2-1
CASSKDGTGDYSSYNEQFF
>TRBV7-2|TRBJ2-7
CASSPQERGEQYF
>TRBV18|TRBJ1-3
CASSPQDSGNTIYF
>TRBV27|TRBJ1-1
CASSVQGINTEAFF
>TRBV2|TRBJ1-4
CASRRTSLNEKLFF
>TRBV7-3|TRBJ2-1
CASSWTSGGYNEQFF
>TRBV6-5|TRBJ1-1
CASSSGTLSSFF
>TRBV7-2|TRBJ2-1
CASSLVSGMNEQFF
>TRBV11-2|TRBJ1-2
CASSLEQGYYGYTF
>TRBV7-9|TRBJ2-2
CASSFLTGGGTGELFF
>TRBV9|TRBJ1-2
CASSVERVGNYGYTF
>TRBV9|TRBJ2-3
CASSVGGGYTQYF
>TRBV6-1|TRBJ1-4
CASSKGGSTNEKLFF
>TRBV23-1|TRBJ1-1
CASSQTRGGRNTEAFF
>TRBV19|TRBJ1-5
CASSITGDASNQPQHF
>TRBV5-1|TRBJ1-3
CATSEGSLLTGNTIYF
>TRBV5-1|TRBJ2-1
CASSLGGHNEQFF